This T cell receptor beta chain was recorded in a study of T cells in Graves' hyperthyroidism and ophthalmopathy. TCR beta CDR3 regions were amplified from RNA transcripts. A first-round RT-PCR of the TCR CDR3 used the HTBI primer set. From the multiplex PCR reads, TCRdb called clonotypes with MiXCR, one entry per CDR3 protein. This sample has roughly 700,000 distinct CDR3 sequences, with approximately 36% found just once. Germline V gives CDR1 SGHTS, CDR2 YDEGEE. Trimming took 4 bases from V and 4 from J, leaving 23 bases between them. CDR3 length equals 17 residues. The study enrolled patients aged 18 to 65 with newly diagnosed hyperthyroidism of under 2 months' duration. Uncontrolled infection, other autoimmune disease, pregnancy or lactation barred patients from enrollment.

The receptor comes from a woman in her thirties or forties with Graves' hyperthyroidism. The sample consisted of blood. This rearrangement joins TRBV5-8 to TRBJ1-2; D uncertain. CDR3 amino acids: CASSPVIGIMRGYGYTF. CDR3 sequence (DNA): TGTGCCAGCAGCCCAGTAATTGGCATCATGAGAGGCTATGGCTACACCTTC.